The present TCR beta chain was sequenced within a study of shared clonotypes between healthy human individuals. Data came from immunoSEQ multiplex PCR; TCRdb stores just in-frame clones and leaves some out. The table lists more than 500,000 clones, roughly 95% of them singletons, with about 0.064% in the top ten. V was pared by 3 bases and J by 4 bases, with 15 bases between. The germline gives CDR1 LNHNV, CDR2 YYDKDF (reference sequence). This CDR3 is built from 16 residues. The TCR originated in a woman between 25 and 40 years old in good health. The gene calls are TRBV15 and TRBJ2-2; a possible D gene is TRBD1 (6 bases). The sample taken for sequencing was naive CD4+ T cells sorted from blood. Subset in this sample: CD45RA+ positively selected. CDR3 residues: CATSSPKGVPTGELFF. CDR3 bases: TGTGCCACCAGCAGTCCTAAGGGGGTACCCACCGGGGAGCTGTTTTTT.